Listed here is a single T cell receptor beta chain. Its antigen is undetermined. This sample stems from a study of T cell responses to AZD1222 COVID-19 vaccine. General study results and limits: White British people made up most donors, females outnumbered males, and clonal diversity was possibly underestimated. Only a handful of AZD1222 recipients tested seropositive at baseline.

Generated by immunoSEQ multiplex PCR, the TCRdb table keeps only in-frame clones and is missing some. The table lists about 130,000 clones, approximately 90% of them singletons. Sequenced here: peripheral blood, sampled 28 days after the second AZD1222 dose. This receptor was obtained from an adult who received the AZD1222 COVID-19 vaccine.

The CDR3 sequence: CASSKTGTASSYEQYF. The CDR3 DNA reads as TGTGCCAGTAGCAAGACCGGGACGGCGAGTTCGTACGAGCAGTACTTC. The chain couples TRBV19 to TRBJ2-7; D possibly uses TRBD1 or TRBD2 (5 bases each). Germline lookup yields CDR1 LNHDA and CDR2 SQIVND (reference sequence). This CDR3 contains 16 residues. Trimming stripped 6 bases from V and 4 bases from J, with 22 bases between.